The present TCR beta chain was sequenced within a study of cytomegalovirus exposure and HLA in healthy donors. Study information: An early data release held tens of millions of unique TCRs from HLA-typed donors. Approximately 81% of 300 to 450 genotyped donors fell in the Caucasian-associated ancestry cluster.

About this clone: Its specificity is unknown.

A multiplex PCR was run with 60 Vbeta primers and 13 Jbeta primers. Libraries were prepared by immunoSEQ multiplex PCR; TCRdb keeps only in-frame clonotypes and omits some of them. The table has 150,000 to 200,000 clones, about four fifths seen once. Study-level points and caveats: Follow-up analysis seemed to connect common viral pathogens with several of the most significant clusters identified. Segments of the TCR beta V type were, in most cases, productive about 87% or about 30% of the time in an earlier analysis.

The sample comprised PBMCs. The TCR sequence derives from a middle-aged woman in good health and CMV-seronegative.

CDR3 DNA sequence: TGTGCCAGCAGCTTAGATTTACGGAGCGAGCAGTACTTC. Protein sequence: CASSLDLRSEQYF. V is TRBV11-2 and J is TRBJ2-7; D unresolved. V was pared by 0 bases and J by 6 bases, with 9 bases between. CDR3 length: 13 amino acids. CDR1 is SGHAT and CDR2 is FQNNGV in the germline V gene.